The entry that follows covers one TCR beta chain sequence. Its antigen is as yet unknown. Autoimmune disease history or systemic immunosuppression led to patient exclusion. Sequenced by immunoSEQ multiplex PCR; TCRdb stores in-frame clones only, minus some. The sample lists around 50,000 clones, about nine tenths occurring once. This record comes from a study of OX40 agonist ivuxolimab in advanced cancers. Study-wide background: At doses from 0.01 to 10 mg/kg, patients were given intravenous ivuxolimab every 2 weeks. Patients with prior anti-PD-1, anti-PD-L1 or anti-CTLA-4 therapy were eligible; approximately 37% had some. Regarding the study as a whole: Low normalized T-cell clonal expansion also characterized some of the nonresponders.

This CDR3 contains 15 residues. Unmatched junction bases numbered 8, after V lost 5 bases and J lost 6 bases. CDR1 is SGHDN and CDR2 is FVKESK in the germline V gene. The chain is built from TRBV14 and TRBJ2-2; 8 nucleotides agree with TRBD1. The sequences come from CD4+ or CD8+ T cells sorted from blood, collected in a trial of the OX40 agonist ivuxolimab. The TCR sequence derives from an adult with an advanced solid tumor such as melanoma, head and neck, liver or kidney cancer. The CDR3 nucleotides are TGTGCCAGCAGCACAGGACAGGGTCAGGCCGGGGAGCTGTTTTTT. Protein product: CASSTGQGQAGELFF.